This entry is about one T cell receptor beta chain. No antigen is known for it. Base qualities are not provided; no much larger clone lies one nucleotide away. The treatment or condition label of this sample denotes: roughly 11-day PBMC culture with coronavirus spike peptide pools or control peptides (ViraFEST assay). CD4+ T cells from unexposed donors were collected before the COVID-19 pandemic (2011-2018). To expand antigen-specific T cells with peptide pools and then pick out the expanded clonotypes through TCR sequencing, the study relied on the ViraFEST assay. PBMCs were cultured at approximately 2 million per well in IMDM supplemented with roughly 5% human AB serum and about 10 IU/ml IL-2, with approximately 10 ug/ml peptide pools added. Half of the culture medium was replaced with fresh IL-2-containing medium on days 3 and 7. CD4+ T cells were isolated after roughly 9 days of culture through negative selection using the EasySep CD4+ T cell isolation kit. Unexposed donor CD4+ T cells were tested for reactivity to SARS-CoV-2 S and N and four common cold coronavirus spike pools, as cell number allowed. Ficoll-Paque Plus gradient centrifugation was used to isolate PBMCs from whole blood, and the isolated PBMCs were then either used fresh or cryopreserved at -140C. Culture conditions were generally each tested in triplicate wells. The leukapheresis product for the unexposed donors was obtained through commercial purchase.

Libraries were prepared through PCR. TCR sequencing of DNA from cultured CD4+ T cells used the Oncomine TCR Beta short-read assay at the Johns Hopkins FTIC core. The QIAamp micro DNA kit was used to extract genomic DNA from the cultured CD4+ T cells. Oncomine TCR Beta libraries made from cultured CD4+ T cells were pooled using unique dual indexes and sequenced on an Illumina iSeq 100. Per the original workflow: Non-productive sequences were filtered out, and CDR3s that did not start with C, did not end with F or W, or were shorter than 7 amino acids were discarded. The MANAFEST web application was used to identify antigen-specific clonotypes by comparing peptide-stimulated wells against reference wells and other culture wells. To be called positive, a clone needed an FDR below 0.05, an odds ratio above 5, and a productive frequency above 0.1% in at least two of three replicate wells. Cross-reactive clonotypes were defined as significantly expanded in both SARS-CoV-2 spike wells and at least one common cold coronavirus spike condition. Using R version 3.6.1, CDR3 homology was evaluated through Levenshtein distances (stringdist) along with unrooted phylogenetic trees (ape). TCRdb reprocessing: public reads trimmed at Q25 with fastp, clones called with MiXCR, in-frame beta chains kept. Here each entry gathers all rows of one CDR3 protein and keeps the most common genes and DNA. Clone size and V and J calls follow TCRdb, not the original study. Within this sample are a few thousand distinct CDR3 sequences, with approximately 28% of them counted one time only. The top ten hold around 50% of the sample.

The V end loses 2 bases and the J end loses 8 bases, and a stretch of 7 bases separates them. Spanning cysteine to phenylalanine, the CDR3 consists of 13 amino acids. Solely the CDR3 DNA is kept, with 39 bases framed from the first base. The record originates from a study of vaccination and CD4 T cells after COVID-19 (dated by TCRdb to the early 2020s). Study-level background: The convalescent cohort comprised six males and four females, including two Hispanic individuals, seven Caucasians, two Asians and one multiracial person. Each participant got two doses of either the Pfizer-BioNTech BNT162b2 vaccine (n=8) or the Moderna mRNA-1273 vaccine (n=2). Post-COVID blood samples were collected from convalescent patients a median of roughly 100 days after diagnosis, with a range of roughly 30 to 161 days. Post-vaccine blood samples were obtained a median of about 72 days after the second vaccine dose, with a range of roughly 12 to 250 days. The cultures were stimulated with overlapping spike peptide pools from SARS-CoV-2 and from the common cold coronaviruses HCoV-NL63, HCoV-OC43 and HCoV-229E. Control cultures used a CEFX viral epitope pool as positive control, an HIV-1 Nef peptide pool as negative control, or no peptide. In under twelve COVID-19 convalescent patients and a few infection-naive healthy vaccine recipients, researchers compared the spike-specific CD4+ TCR repertoire from before mRNA vaccination with the repertoire from after. An earlier paper using these donors assessed, at the TCR clonotype level, memory CD4+ T cell crossreactivity between SARS-CoV-2 and common cold coronavirus spike proteins.

Paper-wide results and their limitations: An increase in the median number of SARS-CoV-2-reactive clonotypes from some 20 after infection to a few dozen after vaccination was observed, but the change was not found to be significant. In convalescent patients, nearly all vaccine-specific clones (304 of 307) were found to be mono-reactive for SARS-CoV-2 spike rather than cross-reactive with common cold coronaviruses. The number of convalescent patients in the study was relatively small, and the study did not examine early timepoints following natural infection. In convalescent patients, a median 86.3% of post-vaccine SARS-CoV-2-reactive clones were detected only after vaccination, and vaccine-specific priming was suggested by this finding.

The rearrangement joined TRBV12-3 or TRBV12-4 to TRBJ1-6, with an unclear D gene assignment. This sequence was found in a human donor in good health. The sequenced sample was CD4+ T cells from blood, cultured in vitro. The bases are TGTGCCAGCAGTTTAAACGGGGATTCACCCCTCCACTTT. This codes for CASSLNGDSPLHF.